Below are 4 T cell receptor beta chains sequenced from a single sample in a study of shared clonotypes between healthy human individuals. Sequencing was performed with immunoSEQ multiplex PCR; in TCRdb, only in-frame clones are kept and a portion is missing. The data show some 2.4 million clones, approximately 93% seen once. The sample was naive CD4+ T cells from PBMCs. Subset noted: CD45RA+ positively selected. All receptors derive from a man younger than 30 in good health. Some clones in this sample may be carry-over from other donors' samples.

The CDR3 DNA is TGTGCCAGCAGCTTAATGACTAGCGGAGCGGGTGAGCAGTTCTTC. Protein: CASSLMTSGAGEQFF. V gene TRBV7-3 combines with J gene TRBJ2-1; 9 bases line up with TRBD2. Germline V CDR1 and CDR2: SGHTA, FQGTGA. This CDR3 region has 15 residues. J gave up 9 bases and V 1 base, and 7 bases lay outside the gene matches.

Regarding this clone: Additional DNA sequences in this sample encode the identical CDR3. This sequence joins TRBV9 and TRBJ2-2; D possibly corresponds to TRBD1 (5 bases). V dropped 2 bases and J dropped 3 bases, with 8 bases sitting between them. CDR1 and CDR2 (germline): SGDLS, YYNGEE. This CDR3 spans 14 amino acids. CDR3 sequence: CASSVDSYTGELFF. DNA of the CDR3: TGTGCCAGCAGCGTTGACAGCTACACCGGGGAGCTGTTTTTT.

This clone was recorded once. The chain recombines TRBV5-1 with TRBJ1-2; D uncertain. The CDR3 covers 14 residues. Germline V gives CDR1 SGHRS, CDR2 YFSETQ. With 0 bases removed from V and 7 bases from J, the gap between germline ends came to 13 bases. CDR3 coding DNA: TGCGCCAGCAGCTTGGATTATCGTGGAAGTGGCTACACCTTC. Encoded protein: CASSLDYRGSGYTF.

The chain carries TRBV28 and TRBJ2-5; 7 bases align to TRBD1. The V gene end was trimmed by 5 bases and the J gene end by 7 bases; junction bases not matched to a gene: 13. Per germline, CDR1 MDHEN and CDR2 SYDVKM. This CDR3 is 15 amino acids long. The CDR3 DNA follows: TGTGCCAGCAGTCCCCGACAGGGTCTTTCGGGGACCCAGTACTTC. It yields the protein CASSPRQGLSGTQYF. Filled out from reference TRBV28 and TRBJ2-5, the complete variable domain reads DVKVTQSSRYLVKRTGEKVFLECVQDMDHENMFWYRQDPGLGLRLIYFSYDVKMKEKGDIPEGYSVSREKKERFSLILESASTNQTSMYLCASSPRQGLSGTQYFGPGTRLLVL.